This note documents a single T cell receptor beta chain sequence. No antigen is known for it. Amplification of TCR beta CDR3 regions was performed using RNA transcripts as template. In the first-round RT-PCR of the TCR CDR3, the HTBI primer set was used. Each CDR3 protein is one row after TCRdb ran MiXCR on the multiplex PCR reads. The profile shows about 700,000 distinct CDR3 sequences, 45% of them singletons. The CDR3 sequence is 15 residues long. Germline V gene lookup returns CDR1 SGHRS and CDR2 YFSETQ. V lost 4 bases, J lost 0 bases, and 11 bases lay in between. The entry originates in a study of T cells in Graves' hyperthyroidism and ophthalmopathy. Broader study findings: Using 13 V-J features, a model discriminated ophthalmopathy from stable hyperthyroidism.

Reasons for excluding patients were uncontrolled infection, other autoimmune disease, pregnancy or lactation. The study based diagnoses on clinical symptoms, serum thyroxine and TRAb, thyroid ultrasound and orbital computed tomography. This TCR was recovered from an adult man with Graves' disease, either hyperthyroidism or ophthalmopathy (not recorded which). V and J are TRBV5-1 and TRBJ1-3; D gene uncertain. Source material: peripheral blood or thyroid tissue (not recorded which). The CDR3 sequence is CASSMDAGSGNTIYF. The CDR3 DNA is TGCGCCAGCAGCATGGACGCGGGCTCTGGAAACACCATATATTTT.